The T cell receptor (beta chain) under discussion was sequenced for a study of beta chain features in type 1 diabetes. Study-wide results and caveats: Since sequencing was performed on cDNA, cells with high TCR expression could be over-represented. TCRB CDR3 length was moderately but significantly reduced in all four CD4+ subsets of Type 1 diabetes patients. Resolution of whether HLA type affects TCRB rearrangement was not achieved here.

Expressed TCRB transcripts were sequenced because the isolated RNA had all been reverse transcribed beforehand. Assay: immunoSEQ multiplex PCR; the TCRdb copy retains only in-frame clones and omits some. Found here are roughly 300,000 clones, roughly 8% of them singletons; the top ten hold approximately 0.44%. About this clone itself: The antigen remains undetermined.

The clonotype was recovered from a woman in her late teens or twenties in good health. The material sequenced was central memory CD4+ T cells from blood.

The CDR3 protein is CASSPGLAGSGSYEQYF. CDR3 coding DNA: TGTGCCAGCAGCCCGGGACTAGCGGGATCGGGGTCCTACGAGCAGTACTTC. The V call is TRBV7-2, the J call TRBJ2-7; 13 bases map to TRBD2. Trimming cost V 5 bases and J 1 base; bases outside gene matches: 8. The CDR3 spans 17 residues. Germline CDR1 SGHTA, CDR2 FQGNSA.